This T cell receptor beta chain emerged from a study of cytomegalovirus exposure and HLA in healthy donors. Study summary: HLA-typed donors contributed approximately 92 million unique TCRs, which were held in an early data release. Genetic ancestry analysis placed around 76% of the 350 to 500 donors that were genotyped in the Caucasian-associated cluster. Study-level points and caveats: The later analysis indicated that the majority of CMV-associated TCR beta chains appeared HLA-restricted. In an earlier analysis, about 87% or about 30%: the productive usage of most TCR beta V segments.

As to this clone: Its matching antigen is unknown.

Germline lookup yields CDR1 LNHNV and CDR2 YYDKDF (reference sequence). The CDR3 contains 14 residues. Trimming left V 0 bases short and J 2 bases short, with 8 bases between. PCR employed 60 Vbeta and 13 Jbeta primers. Using immunoSEQ multiplex PCR, the repertoire was profiled, and TCRdb retains in-frame clones only, with some absent. In the table there are under 200,000 clones, approximately 80% of which are singletons. The chain carries TRBV15 and TRBJ2-7, with TRBD1 as a possible D gene (5 bases). Specimen: PBMCs. The TCR was taken from a woman aged 30 to 39 in good health and CMV-seropositive. Here the CDR3 DNA reads TGTGCCACCAGCAGAGATCCAGGGACCTACGAGCAGTACTTC. Its translation is CATSRDPGTYEQYF.